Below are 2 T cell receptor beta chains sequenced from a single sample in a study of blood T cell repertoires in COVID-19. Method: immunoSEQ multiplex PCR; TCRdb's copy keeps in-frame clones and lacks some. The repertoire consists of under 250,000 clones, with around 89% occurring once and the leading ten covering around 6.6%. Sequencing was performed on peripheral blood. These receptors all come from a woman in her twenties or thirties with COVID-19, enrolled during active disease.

CDR3 DNA: TGTGCCAGCAGCCAAGATTTCGGGTCGGGCTACACCTTC. It codes for CASSQDFGSGYTF. The J gene is TRBJ1-2, the V gene TRBV3-1 (or the pseudogene TRBV3-2); D is uncertain. The CDR3 loop spans 13 amino acids. V lost 0 bases and J lost 8, with 10 bases in between. Germline CDR1 reads LGHDT; CDR2 reads YNNKEL (reference sequence).

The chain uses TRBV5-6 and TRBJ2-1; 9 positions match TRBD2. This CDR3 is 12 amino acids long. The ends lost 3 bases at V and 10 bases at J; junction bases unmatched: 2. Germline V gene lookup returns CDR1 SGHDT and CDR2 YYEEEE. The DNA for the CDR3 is TGTGCCAGCAGCTCGCTAGCGGGGGAGCAGTTCTTC. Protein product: CASSSLAGEQFF.